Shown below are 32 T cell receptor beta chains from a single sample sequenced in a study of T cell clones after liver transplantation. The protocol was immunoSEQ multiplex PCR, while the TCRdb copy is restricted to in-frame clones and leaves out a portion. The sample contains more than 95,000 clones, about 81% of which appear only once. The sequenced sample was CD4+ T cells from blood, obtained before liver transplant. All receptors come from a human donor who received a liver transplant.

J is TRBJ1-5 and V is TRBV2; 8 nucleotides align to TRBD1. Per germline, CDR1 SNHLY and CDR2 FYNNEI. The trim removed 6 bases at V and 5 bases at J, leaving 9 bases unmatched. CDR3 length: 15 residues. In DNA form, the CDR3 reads TGTGCCAGCAGCCCTGACAGGGGACGGGATCAGCCCCAGCATTTT. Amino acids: CASSPDRGRDQPQHF.

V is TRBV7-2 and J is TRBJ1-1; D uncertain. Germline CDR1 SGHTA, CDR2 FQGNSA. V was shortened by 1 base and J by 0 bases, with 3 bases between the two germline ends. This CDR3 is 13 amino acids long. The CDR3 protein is CASSLEVNTEAFF. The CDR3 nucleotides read TGTGCCAGCAGCTTAGAGGTGAACACTGAAGCTTTCTTT.

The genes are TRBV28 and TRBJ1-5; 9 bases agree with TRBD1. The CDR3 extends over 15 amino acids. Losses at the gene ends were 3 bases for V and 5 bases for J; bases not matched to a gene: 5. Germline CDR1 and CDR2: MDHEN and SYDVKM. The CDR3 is CASSFRDRVYQPQHF. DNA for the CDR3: TGTGCCAGCAGTTTCCGGGACAGGGTGTATCAGCCCCAGCATTTT.

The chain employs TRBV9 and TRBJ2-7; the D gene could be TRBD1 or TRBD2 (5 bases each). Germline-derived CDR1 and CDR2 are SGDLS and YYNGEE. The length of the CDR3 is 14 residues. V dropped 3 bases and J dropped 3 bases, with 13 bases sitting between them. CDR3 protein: CASSGGVMGYEQYF. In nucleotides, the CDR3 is TGTGCCAGCAGCGGAGGGGTCATGGGCTACGAGCAGTACTTC.

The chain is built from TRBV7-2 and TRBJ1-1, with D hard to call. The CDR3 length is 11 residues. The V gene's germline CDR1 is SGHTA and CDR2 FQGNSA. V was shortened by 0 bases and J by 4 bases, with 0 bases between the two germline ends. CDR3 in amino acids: CASSLATEAFF. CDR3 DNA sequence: TGTGCCAGCAGCTTAGCCACTGAAGCTTTCTTT.

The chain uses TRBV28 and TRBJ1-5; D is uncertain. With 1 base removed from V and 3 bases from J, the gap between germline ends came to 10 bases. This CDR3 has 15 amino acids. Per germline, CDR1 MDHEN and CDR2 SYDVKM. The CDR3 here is CASSLFPADNQPQHF. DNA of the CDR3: TGTGCCAGCAGTTTATTCCCGGCCGACAATCAGCCCCAGCATTTT.

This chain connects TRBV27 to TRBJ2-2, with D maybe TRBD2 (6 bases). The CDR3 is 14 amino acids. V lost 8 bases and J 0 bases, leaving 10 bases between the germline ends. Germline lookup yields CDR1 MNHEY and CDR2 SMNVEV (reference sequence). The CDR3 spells CASGRGTNTGELFF. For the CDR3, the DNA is TGTGCCAGCGGACGCGGGACGAACACCGGGGAGCTGTTTTTT.

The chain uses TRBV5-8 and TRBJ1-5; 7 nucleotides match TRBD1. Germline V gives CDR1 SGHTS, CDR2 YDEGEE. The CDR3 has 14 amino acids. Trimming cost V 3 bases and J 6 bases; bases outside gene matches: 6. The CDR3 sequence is CASSSTGVGQPQHF. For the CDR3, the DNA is TGTGCCAGCAGCTCCACAGGGGTGGGTCAGCCCCAGCATTTT.

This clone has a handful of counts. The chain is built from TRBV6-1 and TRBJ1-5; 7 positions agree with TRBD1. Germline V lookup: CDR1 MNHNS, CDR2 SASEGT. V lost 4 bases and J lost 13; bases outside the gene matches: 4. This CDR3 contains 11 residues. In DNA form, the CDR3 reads TGTGCCAGCAGTGCGGGACAGCTACAGCATTTT. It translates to CASSAGQLQHF.

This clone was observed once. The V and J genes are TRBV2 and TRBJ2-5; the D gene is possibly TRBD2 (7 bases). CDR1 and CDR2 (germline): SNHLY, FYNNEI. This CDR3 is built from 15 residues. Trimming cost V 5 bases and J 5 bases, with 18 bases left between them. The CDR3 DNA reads TGTGCCAGCAGTCCCGGAGGGGGGGCGGGGGAGACCCAGTACTTC. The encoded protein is CASSPGGGAGETQYF.

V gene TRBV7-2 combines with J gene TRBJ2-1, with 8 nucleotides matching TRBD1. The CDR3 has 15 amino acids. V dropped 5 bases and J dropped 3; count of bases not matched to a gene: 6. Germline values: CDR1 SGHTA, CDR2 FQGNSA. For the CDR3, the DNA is TGTGCCAGCAGCAGGACAGGGAATATCTACAATGAGCAGTTCTTC. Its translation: CASSRTGNIYNEQFF.

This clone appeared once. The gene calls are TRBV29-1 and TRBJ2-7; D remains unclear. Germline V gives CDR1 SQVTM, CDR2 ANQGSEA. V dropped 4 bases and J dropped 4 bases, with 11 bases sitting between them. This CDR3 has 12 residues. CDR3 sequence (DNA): TGCAGCGTTGCAATCTTAGGGTACGAGCAGTACTTC. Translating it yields CSVAILGYEQYF.

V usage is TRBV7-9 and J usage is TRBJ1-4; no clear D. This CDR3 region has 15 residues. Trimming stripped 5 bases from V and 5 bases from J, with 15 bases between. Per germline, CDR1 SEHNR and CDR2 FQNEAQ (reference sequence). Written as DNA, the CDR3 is TGTGCCAGCAGCCCCCGGGCATTAGGCAATGAAAAACTGTTTTTT. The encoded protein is CASSPRALGNEKLFF.

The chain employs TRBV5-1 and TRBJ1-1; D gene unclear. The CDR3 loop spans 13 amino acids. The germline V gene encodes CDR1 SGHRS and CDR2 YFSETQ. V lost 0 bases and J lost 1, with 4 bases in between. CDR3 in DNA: TGCGCCAGCAGCTTGGCAGAGAACACTGAAGCTTTCTTT. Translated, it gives CASSLAENTEAFF.

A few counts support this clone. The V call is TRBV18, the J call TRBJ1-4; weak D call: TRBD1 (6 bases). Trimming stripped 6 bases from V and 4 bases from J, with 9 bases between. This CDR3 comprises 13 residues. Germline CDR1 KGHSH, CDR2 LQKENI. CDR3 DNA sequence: TGTGCCAGCTCCCCAGGGGTTAATGAAAAACTGTTTTTT. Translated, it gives CASSPGVNEKLFF.

CDR3 sequence: CASSLAKNLTHPSNQPQHF. CDR3 nucleotide sequence: TGCGCCAGCAGCTTGGCCAAAAATCTGACGCATCCTAGCAATCAGCCCCAGCATTTT. The rearrangement links TRBV5-1 to TRBJ1-5, with D unclear. Trimming took 0 bases from V and 0 from J, leaving 19 bases between them. Germline lookup yields CDR1 SGHRS and CDR2 YFSETQ. The CDR3 runs 19 residues. Looking up the rest from reference TRBV5-1 and TRBJ1-5 gives the full variable domain: KAGVTQTPRYLIKTRGQQVTLSCSPISGHRSVSWYQQTPGQGLQFLFEYFSETQRNKGNFPGRFSGRQFSNSRSEMNVSTLELGDSALYLCASSLAKNLTHPSNQPQHFGDGTRLSIL.

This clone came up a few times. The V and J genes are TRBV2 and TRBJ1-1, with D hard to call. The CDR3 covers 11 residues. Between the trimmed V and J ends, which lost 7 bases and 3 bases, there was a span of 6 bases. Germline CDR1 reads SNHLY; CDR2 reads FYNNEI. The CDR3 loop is CASTADTEAFF. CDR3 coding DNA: TGTGCCAGCACAGCGGACACTGAAGCTTTCTTT. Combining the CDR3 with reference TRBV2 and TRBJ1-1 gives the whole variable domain EPEVTQTPSHQVTQMGQEVILRCVPISNHLYFYWYRQILGQKVEFLVSFYNNEISEKSEIFDDQFSVERPDGSNFTLKIRSTKLEDSAMYFCASTADTEAFFGQGTRLTVV.

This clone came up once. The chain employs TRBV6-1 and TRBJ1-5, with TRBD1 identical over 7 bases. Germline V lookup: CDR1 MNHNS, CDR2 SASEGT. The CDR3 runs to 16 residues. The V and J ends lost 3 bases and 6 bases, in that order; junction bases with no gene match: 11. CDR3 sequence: CASSDRTGAQGQPQHF. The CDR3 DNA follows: TGTGCCAGCAGTGATCGGACAGGTGCACAGGGTCAGCCCCAGCATTTT.

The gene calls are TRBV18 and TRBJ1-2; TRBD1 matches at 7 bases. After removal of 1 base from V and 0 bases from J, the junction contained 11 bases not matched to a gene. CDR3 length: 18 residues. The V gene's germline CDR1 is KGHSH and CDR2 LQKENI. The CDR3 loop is CASSPQRALGQSNYGYTF. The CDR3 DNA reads TGTGCCAGCTCACCACAGAGGGCCCTGGGACAGTCTAACTATGGCTACACCTTC.

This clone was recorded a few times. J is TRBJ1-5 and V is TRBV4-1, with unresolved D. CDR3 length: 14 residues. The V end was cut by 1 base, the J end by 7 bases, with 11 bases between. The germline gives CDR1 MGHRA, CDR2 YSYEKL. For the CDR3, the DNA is TGCGCCAGCAGCCAAGCATGGGCCGGGCAGCCCCAGCATTTT. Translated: CASSQAWAGQPQHF.

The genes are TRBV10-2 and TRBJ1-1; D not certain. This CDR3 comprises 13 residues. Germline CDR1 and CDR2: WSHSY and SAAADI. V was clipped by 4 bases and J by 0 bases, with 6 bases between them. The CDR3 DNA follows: TGCGCCAGCAGTGTACGGATGAACACTGAAGCTTTCTTT. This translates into CASSVRMNTEAFF.

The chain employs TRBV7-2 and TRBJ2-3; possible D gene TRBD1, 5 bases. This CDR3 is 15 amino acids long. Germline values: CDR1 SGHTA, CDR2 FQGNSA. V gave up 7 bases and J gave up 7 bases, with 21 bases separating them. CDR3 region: CASNKLAGLLNTQYF. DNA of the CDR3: TGTGCCAGCAACAAATTGGCAGGGCTTCTAAATACGCAGTATTTT.

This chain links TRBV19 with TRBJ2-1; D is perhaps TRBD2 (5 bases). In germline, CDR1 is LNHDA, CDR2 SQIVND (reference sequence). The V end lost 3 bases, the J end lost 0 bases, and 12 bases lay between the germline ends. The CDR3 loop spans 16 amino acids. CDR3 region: CASSIGRGDSYNEQFF. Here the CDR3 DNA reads TGTGCCAGTAGTATTGGGAGAGGAGACTCCTACAATGAGCAGTTCTTC.

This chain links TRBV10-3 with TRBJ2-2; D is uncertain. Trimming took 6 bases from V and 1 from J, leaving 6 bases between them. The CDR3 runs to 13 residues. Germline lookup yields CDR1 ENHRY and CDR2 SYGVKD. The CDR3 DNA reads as TGTGCCATCAGCAGTTTGAACACCGGGGAGCTGTTTTTT. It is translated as CAISSLNTGELFF.

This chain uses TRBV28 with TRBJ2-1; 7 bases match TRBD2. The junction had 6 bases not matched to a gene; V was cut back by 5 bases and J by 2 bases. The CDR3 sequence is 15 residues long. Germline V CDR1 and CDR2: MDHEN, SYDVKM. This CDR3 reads CASSLRLAPYNEQFF. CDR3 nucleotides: TGTGCCAGCAGTCTACGACTAGCCCCCTACAATGAGCAGTTCTTC. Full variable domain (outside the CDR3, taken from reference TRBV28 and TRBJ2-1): DVKVTQSSRYLVKRTGEKVFLECVQDMDHENMFWYRQDPGLGLRLIYFSYDVKMKEKGDIPEGYSVSREKKERFSLILESASTNQTSMYLCASSLRLAPYNEQFFGPGTRLTVL.

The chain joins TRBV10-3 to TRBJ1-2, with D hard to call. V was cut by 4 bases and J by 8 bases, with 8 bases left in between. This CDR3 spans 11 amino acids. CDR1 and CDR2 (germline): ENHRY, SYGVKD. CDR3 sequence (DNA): TGTGCCATCAGTGGAGGGCAAGGCTACACCTTC. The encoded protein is CAISGGQGYTF.

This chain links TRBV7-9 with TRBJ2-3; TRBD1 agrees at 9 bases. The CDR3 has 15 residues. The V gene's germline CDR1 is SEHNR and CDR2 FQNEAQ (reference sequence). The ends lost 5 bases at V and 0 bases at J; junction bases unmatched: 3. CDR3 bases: TGTGCCAGCAGCCCCGGGACAGGGAGCACAGATACGCAGTATTTT. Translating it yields CASSPGTGSTDTQYF.

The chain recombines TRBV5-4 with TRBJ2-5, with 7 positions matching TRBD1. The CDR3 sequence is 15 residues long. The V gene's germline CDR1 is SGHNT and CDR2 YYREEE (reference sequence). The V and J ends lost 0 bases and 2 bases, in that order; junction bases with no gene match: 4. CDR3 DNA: TGTGCCAGCAGCTTGGGACCGGGACAGCAAGAGACCCAGTACTTC. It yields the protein CASSLGPGQQETQYF.

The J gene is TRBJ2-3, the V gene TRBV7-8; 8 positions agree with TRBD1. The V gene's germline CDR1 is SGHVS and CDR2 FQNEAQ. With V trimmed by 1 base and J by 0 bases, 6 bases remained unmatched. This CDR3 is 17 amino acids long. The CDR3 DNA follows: TGTGCCAGCAGCTTAGGTCGCAGGACAGGGAGCACAGATACGCAGTATTTT. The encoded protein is CASSLGRRTGSTDTQYF.

The chain's CDR3 is CASRRQGGNEKLFF. Written as DNA, the CDR3 is TGTGCCAGCAGAAGACAGGGGGGGAATGAAAAACTGTTTTTT. This chain links TRBV6-6 with TRBJ1-4; 9 bases agree with TRBD1. Trimming took 6 bases from V and 5 from J; bases not matched to a gene: 4. This CDR3 spans 14 amino acids. CDR1 is MNHNY and CDR2 is SVGAGI in the germline V gene (reference sequence).

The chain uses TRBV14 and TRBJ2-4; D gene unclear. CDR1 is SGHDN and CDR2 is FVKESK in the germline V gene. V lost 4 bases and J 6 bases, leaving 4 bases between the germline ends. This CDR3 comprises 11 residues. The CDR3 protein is CASSPLNIQYF. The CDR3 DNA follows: TGTGCCAGCAGCCCGTTAAACATTCAGTACTTC.

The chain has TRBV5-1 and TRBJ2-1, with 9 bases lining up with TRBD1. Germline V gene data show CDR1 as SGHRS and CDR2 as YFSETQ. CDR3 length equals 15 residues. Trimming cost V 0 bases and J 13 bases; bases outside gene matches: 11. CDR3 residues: CASSLERLGQGDQFF. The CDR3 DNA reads TGCGCCAGCAGCTTGGAGAGGCTGGGACAGGGCGACCAGTTCTTC.